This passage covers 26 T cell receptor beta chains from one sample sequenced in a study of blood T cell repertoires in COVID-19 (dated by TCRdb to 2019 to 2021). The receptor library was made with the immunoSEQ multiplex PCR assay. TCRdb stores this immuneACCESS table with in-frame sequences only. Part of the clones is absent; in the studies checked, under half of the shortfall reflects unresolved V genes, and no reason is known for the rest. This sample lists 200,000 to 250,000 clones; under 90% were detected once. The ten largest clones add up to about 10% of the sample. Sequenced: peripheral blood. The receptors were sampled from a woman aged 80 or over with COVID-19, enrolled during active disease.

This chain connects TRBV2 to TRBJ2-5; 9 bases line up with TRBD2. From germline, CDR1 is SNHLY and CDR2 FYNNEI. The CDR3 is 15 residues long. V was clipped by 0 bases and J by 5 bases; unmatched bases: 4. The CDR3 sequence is CASSEARGGFETQYF. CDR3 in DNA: TGTGCCAGCAGTGAAGCGCGGGGGGGATTTGAGACCCAGTACTTC.

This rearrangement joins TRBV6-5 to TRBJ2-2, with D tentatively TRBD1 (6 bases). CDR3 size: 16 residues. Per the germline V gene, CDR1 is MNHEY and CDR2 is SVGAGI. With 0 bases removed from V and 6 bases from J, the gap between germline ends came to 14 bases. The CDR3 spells CASSYSWGRGPGELFF. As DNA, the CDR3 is TGTGCCAGCAGTTACTCGTGGGGGCGCGGTCCCGGGGAGCTGTTTTTT.

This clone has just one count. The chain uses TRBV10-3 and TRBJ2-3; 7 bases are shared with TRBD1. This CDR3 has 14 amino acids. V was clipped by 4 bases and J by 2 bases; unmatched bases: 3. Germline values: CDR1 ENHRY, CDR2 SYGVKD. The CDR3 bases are TGTGCCATCAGTGGGCAGGGGGTCACAGATACGCAGTATTTT. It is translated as CAISGQGVTDTQYF.

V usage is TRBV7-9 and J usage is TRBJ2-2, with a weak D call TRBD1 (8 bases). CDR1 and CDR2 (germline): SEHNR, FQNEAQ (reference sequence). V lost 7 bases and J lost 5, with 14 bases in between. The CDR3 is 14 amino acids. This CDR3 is CASNEQGGTGELFF. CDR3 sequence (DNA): TGTGCCAGCAACGAACAGGGGGGGACCGGGGAGCTGTTTTTT.

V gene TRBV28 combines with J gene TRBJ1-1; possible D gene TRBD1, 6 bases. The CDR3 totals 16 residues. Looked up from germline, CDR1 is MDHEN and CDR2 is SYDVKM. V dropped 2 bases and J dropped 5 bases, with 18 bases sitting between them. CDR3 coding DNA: TGTGCCAGCAGTTTACTCAGGACAGCTAAGACGACTGAAGCTTTCTTT. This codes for CASSLLRTAKTTEAFF.

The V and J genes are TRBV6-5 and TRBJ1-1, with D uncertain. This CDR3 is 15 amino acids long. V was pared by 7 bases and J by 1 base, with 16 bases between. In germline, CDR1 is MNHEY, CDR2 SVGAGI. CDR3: CASKVEALGNTEAFF. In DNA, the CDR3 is TGTGCCAGCAAGGTGGAGGCCCTCGGGAACACTGAAGCTTTCTTT.

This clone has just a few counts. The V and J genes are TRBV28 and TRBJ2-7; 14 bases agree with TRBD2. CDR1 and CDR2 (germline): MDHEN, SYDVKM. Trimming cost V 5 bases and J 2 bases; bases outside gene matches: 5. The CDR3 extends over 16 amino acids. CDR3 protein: CASSGGLAGDPYEQYV. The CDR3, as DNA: TGTGCCAGCAGTGGGGGACTAGCGGGGGATCCCTACGAGCAGTACGTC.

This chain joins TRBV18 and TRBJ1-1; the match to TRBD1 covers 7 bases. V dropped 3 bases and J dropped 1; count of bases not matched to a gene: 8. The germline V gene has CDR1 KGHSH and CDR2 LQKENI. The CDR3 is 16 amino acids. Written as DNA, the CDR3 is TGTGCCAGCTCACCTTACCTTTCAGGGGGGAACACTGAAGCTTTCTTT. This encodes CASSPYLSGGNTEAFF.

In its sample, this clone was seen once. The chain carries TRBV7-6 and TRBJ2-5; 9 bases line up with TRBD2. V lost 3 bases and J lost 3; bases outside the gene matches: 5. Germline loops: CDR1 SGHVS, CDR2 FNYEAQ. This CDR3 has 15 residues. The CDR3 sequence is CASSLMTSGEETQYF. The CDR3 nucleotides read TGTGCCAGCAGCTTGATGACTAGCGGTGAAGAGACCCAGTACTTC.

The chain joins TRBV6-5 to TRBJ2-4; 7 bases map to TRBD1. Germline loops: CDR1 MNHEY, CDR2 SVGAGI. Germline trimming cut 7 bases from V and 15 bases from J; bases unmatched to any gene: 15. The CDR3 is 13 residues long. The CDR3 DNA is TGTGCCAGCACCCCGGGACAGCTTTATCCCACGTACTTC. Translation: CASTPGQLYPTYF.

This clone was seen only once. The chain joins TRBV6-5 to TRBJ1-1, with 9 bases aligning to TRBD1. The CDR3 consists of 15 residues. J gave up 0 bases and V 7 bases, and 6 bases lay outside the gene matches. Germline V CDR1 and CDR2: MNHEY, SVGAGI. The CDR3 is CASKHRGLVNTEAFF. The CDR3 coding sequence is TGTGCCAGCAAGCACAGGGGGCTGGTGAACACTGAAGCTTTCTTT.

CDR3 coding DNA: TGTGCCAGCAGTGGTGCAGGGGGAAGGGGGACTGAAGCTTTCTTT. It translates to CASSGAGGRGTEAFF. The chain employs TRBV6-1 and TRBJ1-1, with 7 bases identical to TRBD1. The CDR3 sequence is 15 residues long. The junction had 10 bases not matched to a gene; V was cut back by 4 bases and J by 5 bases. Germline V gene sequence: CDR1 MNHNS, CDR2 SASEGT.

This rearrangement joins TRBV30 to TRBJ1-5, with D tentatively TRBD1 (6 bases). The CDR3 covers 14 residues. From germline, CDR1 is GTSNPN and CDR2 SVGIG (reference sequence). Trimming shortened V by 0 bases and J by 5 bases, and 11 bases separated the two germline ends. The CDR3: CAWSVGGMDQPQHF. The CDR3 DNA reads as TGTGCCTGGAGTGTAGGGGGTATGGATCAGCCCCAGCATTTT.

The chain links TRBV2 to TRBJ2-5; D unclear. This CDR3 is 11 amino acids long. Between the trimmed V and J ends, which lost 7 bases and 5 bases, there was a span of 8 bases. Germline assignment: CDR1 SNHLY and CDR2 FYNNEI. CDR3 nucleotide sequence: TGTGCCAGCACAGAGGCGGAGACCCAGTACTTC. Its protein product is CASTEAETQYF.

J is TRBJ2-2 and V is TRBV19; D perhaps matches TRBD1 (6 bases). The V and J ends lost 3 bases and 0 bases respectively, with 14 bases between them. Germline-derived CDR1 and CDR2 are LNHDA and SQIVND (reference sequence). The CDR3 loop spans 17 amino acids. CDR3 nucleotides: TGTGCCAGTAGTATGTTCGGCAGGGGCCCGAACACCGGGGAGCTGTTTTTT. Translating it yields CASSMFGRGPNTGELFF.

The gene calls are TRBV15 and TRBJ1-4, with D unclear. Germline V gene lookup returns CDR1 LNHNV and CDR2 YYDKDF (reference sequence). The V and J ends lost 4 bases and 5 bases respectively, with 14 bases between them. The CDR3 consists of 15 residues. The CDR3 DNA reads TGTGCCACCAGCAAGGCGGGAAACAAGAATGAAAAACTGTTTTTT. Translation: CATSKAGNKNEKLFF.

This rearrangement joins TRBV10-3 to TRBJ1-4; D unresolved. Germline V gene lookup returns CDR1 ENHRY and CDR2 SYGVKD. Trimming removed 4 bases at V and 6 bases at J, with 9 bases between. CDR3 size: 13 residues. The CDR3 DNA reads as TGTGCCATCAGTGTGCGGGCCTATGAAAAACTGTTTTTT. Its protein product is CAISVRAYEKLFF.

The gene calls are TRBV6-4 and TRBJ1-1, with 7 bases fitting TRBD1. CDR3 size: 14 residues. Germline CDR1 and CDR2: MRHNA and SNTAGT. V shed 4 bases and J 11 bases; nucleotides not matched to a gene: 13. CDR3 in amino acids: CASSGTDRVGAAFF. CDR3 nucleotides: TGTGCCAGCAGTGGGACCGACAGGGTAGGAGCGGCTTTCTTT.

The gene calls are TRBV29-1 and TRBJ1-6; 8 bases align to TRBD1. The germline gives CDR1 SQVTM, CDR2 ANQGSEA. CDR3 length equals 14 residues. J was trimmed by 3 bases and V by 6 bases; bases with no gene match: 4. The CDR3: CSVRTGNYNSPLHF. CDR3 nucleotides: TGCAGCGTCCGGACAGGGAACTATAATTCACCCCTCCACTTT.

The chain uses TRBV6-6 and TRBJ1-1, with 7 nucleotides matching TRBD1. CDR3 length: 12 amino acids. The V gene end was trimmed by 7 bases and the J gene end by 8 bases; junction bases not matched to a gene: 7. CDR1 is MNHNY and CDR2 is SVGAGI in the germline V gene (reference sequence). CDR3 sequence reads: CASTEGGREAFF. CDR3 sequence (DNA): TGTGCCAGCACCGAAGGGGGCAGAGAAGCTTTCTTT.

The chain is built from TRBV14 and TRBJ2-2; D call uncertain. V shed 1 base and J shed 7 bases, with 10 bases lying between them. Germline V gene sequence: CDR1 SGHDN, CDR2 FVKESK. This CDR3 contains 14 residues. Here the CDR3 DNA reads TGTGCCAGCAGCCAAGTTACGTCGGGCGGGGAGCTGTTTTTT. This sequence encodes CASSQVTSGGELFF.

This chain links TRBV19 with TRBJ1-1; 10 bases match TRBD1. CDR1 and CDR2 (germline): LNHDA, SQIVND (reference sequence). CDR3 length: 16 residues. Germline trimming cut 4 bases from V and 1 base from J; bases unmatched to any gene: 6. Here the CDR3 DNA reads TGTGCCAGTAGTACCAGACAGGGGGCTCGGAACACTGAAGCTTTCTTT. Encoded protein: CASSTRQGARNTEAFF.

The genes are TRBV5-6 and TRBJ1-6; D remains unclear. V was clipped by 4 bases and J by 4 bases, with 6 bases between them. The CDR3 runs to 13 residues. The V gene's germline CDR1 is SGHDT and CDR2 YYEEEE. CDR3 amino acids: CASSPTYNSPLHF. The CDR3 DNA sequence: TGTGCCAGCAGCCCCACATATAATTCACCCCTCCACTTT.

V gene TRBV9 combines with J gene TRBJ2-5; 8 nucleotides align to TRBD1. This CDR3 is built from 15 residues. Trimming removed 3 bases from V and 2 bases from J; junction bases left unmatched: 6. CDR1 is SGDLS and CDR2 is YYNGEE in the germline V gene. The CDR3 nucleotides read TGTGCCAGCAGCGAAAGGACAGGGCGACAAGAGACCCAGTACTTC. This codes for CASSERTGRQETQYF. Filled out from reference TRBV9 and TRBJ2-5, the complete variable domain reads DSGVTQTPKHLITATGQRVTLRCSPRSGDLSVYWYQQSLDQGLQFLIQYYNGEERAKGNILERFSAQQFPDLHSELNLSSLELGDSALYFCASSERTGRQETQYFGPGTRLLVL.

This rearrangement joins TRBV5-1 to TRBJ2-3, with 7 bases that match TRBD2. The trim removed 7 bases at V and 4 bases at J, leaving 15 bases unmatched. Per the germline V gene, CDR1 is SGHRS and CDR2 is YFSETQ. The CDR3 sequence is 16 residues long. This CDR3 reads CASARTSTSRADTQYF. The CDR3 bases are TGCGCCAGCGCCCGGACTAGTACTTCCCGCGCAGATACGCAGTATTTT.

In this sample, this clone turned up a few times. CDR3 sequence (DNA): TGTGCCAGCAGCGGGGGGGGTCTAGGAGCCTACGAGCAGTACTTC. Translated, it gives CASSGGGLGAYEQYF. The V gene is TRBV6-5, the J gene TRBJ2-7; 8 bases are shared with TRBD2. The CDR3 extends over 15 amino acids. V shed 6 bases and J 2 bases; nucleotides not matched to a gene: 9. Germline values: CDR1 MNHEY, CDR2 SVGAGI.